A single sample is the source of the 31 T cell receptor delta chains below, sequenced in a study of gamma-delta chains in newborns, infants, children. TCRdb re-called clones from the reads via CATT. The table lists over a thousand delta-chain clones, 2% to 2.5% of them singletons. Material: blood. All receptors come from a child in good health.

This clone appeared a few times. A read error likely explains this, since a far larger clone differs by one base. Other nucleotide sequences in the sample specify the same CDR3. The chain recombines TRDV2 with TRDJ1, with TRDD3 identical over 9 bases. The CDR3 runs to 18 residues. V lost 1 base, J lost 0 bases, and 11 bases stayed unmatched. Germline V gives CDR1 GEAIGNYY, CDR2 EKD. In DNA, the CDR3 is TGTGCCTGTGACACGGCCATACTGGGGGACCGATACACCGATAAACTCATCTTT. As protein: CACDTAILGDRYTDKLIF.

By share of the sample, this clone is medium-sized. A far more abundant clone sits one base away, making this likely a read error. The chain combines TRDV2 with TRDJ3; weak D call: TRDD3 (6 bases). CDR1 and CDR2 (germline): GEAIGNYY, EKD. This CDR3 is built from 17 residues. The CDR3 bases are TGTGCCTGTGTTAGGGGGGCCTACTCCTGGGGCACCCGACAGATGTTTTTC. It encodes CACVRGAYSWGTRQMFF.

This clone showed up just a few times. Possible read error: a much larger clone is one base away. V is TRDV1 and J is TRDJ1, with 8 bases aligning to TRDD2. This CDR3 contains 26 residues. Germline V gene lookup returns CDR1 TSWWSYY and CDR2 QGS. DNA of the CDR3: TGTGCTCTTGGGGAACAGGAATCTTCCTACAGGCGTCGGGCCCACCTTACTCCCCCGTACACCAATAAACTCATCTTT. This gives the protein CALGEQESSYRRRAHLTPPYTNKLIF.

With respect to this clone: A far larger clone is just one base off, so this is likely a read error. The same CDR3 can be traced to other DNA sequences in this sample. The rearrangement uses TRDV1 and TRDJ1, with D tentatively TRDD2 (6 bases). The CDR3 runs to 18 residues. Germline assignment: CDR1 TSWWSYY and CDR2 QGS. The CDR3: CALGVPLGPTVYFDKLIF. CDR3 nucleotide sequence: TGCGCTCTTGGGGTGCCGTTAGGTCCTACCGTTTACTTCGATAAACTCATCTTT.

As concerns this clone: A much larger clone lies a single base off, so this may be a read error. V usage is TRDV1 and J usage is TRDJ1; TRDD3 matches 13 bases. The germline CDR1 and CDR2 sequences are TSWWSYY and QGS. The CDR3 is 20 residues long. Trimming took 1 base from V and 6 from J; bases not matched to a gene: 17. In nucleotides, the CDR3 is TGTGCTCTTGGGGAACCGCTGTTTACTGGGGGATACGCGAAGCATAATAAACTCATCTTT. Amino acid sequence: CALGEPLFTGGYAKHNKLIF.

On this clone: A read error is possible here, since a much larger clone lies one base away. Other DNA sequences of this sample code for an identical CDR3. CDR3: CACEPHSYVAGAPYTDKLIF. In DNA form, the CDR3 reads TGCGCCTGTGAACCTCATTCCTACGTTGCTGGGGCCCCGTACACCGATAAACTCATCTTT. The chain uses TRDV2 and TRDJ1, with D possibly matching TRDD2 (7 bases). This CDR3 comprises 20 residues. Germline V gene lookup returns CDR1 GEAIGNYY and CDR2 EKD.

This clone was recorded a few times. TCRdb lists the protein of a much larger clone for this DNA, which differs at residue 7, so this is likely a read error; the protein given here is translated from the DNA itself. The V call is TRDV2, the J call TRDJ3, with a possible D match to TRDD3 (6 bases). Deletions cut 3 bases from V and 0 bases from J, with 23 bases between. Germline CDR1 reads GEAIGNYY; CDR2 reads EKD. The CDR3 is made up of 21 amino acids. Written as DNA, the CDR3 is TGTGCCTGTGACGTCGTACCGGGGGACCATCCCAGCTCCTGGGACACCCGACAGATGTTTTTC. It yields the protein CACDVVPGDHPSSWDTRQMFF.

This clone was detected a few times. TCRdb has a much larger clone's protein, which differs at residue 8 from the translation of this DNA, likely because of a read error; what is shown is the protein translated from the DNA. The genes are TRDV3 and TRDJ1, with 9 bases fitting TRDD3. The CDR3 runs 16 residues. V gave up 1 base and J gave up 7 bases; unmatched junction bases: 16. Germline V gives CDR1 TVYSNPD, CDR2 GDNSRS (reference sequence). The CDR3 protein is CAFNVIGRWGIGKLIF. Written as DNA, the CDR3 is TGTGCCTTTAATGTTATAGGGCGCTGGGGGATCGGTAAACTCATCTTT.

This clone was counted between two and nine times. The protein TCRdb gives is from a much larger clone and does not agree with this DNA's translation at residue 12, likely a read error; the protein shown here comes from the DNA. The J gene is TRDJ3, the V gene TRDV2, with 7 bases aligning to TRDD3. The germline CDR1 and CDR2 sequences are GEAIGNYY and EKD. V trimming: 3 bases; J trimming: 0 bases; junction bases outside the gene matches: 16. The CDR3 runs to 21 residues. CDR3 region: CACDGAGGSSVRSWDTRQMFF. CDR3 in DNA: TGTGCCTGTGACGGTGCTGGGGGTTCGTCAGTCCGCTCCTGGGACACCCGACAGATGTTTTTC.

As concerns this clone: A read error may be the cause here, since a much bigger clone is one base away. The same CDR3 can be traced to other DNA sequences in this sample. CDR3 protein: CACDLGQGERNTDKLIF. Written as DNA, the CDR3 is TGTGCCTGTGACTTGGGGCAGGGCGAGAGGAATACCGATAAACTCATCTTT. The chain uses TRDV2 and TRDJ1, with D perhaps TRDD3 (5 bases). Germline V lookup: CDR1 GEAIGNYY, CDR2 EKD. V was shortened by 3 bases and J by 2 bases, with 21 bases between the two germline ends. The CDR3 loop spans 17 amino acids.

This clone was counted a few times. With only one base between it and a far larger clone, this is likely a read error. The chain carries TRDV2 and TRDJ2; D remains unclear. Germline V gives CDR1 GEAIGNYY, CDR2 EKD. The length of the CDR3 is 15 residues. CDR3 sequence: CACDTVAPSTAQPFF. DNA for the CDR3: TGTGCCTGTGACACCGTAGCTCCATCGACAGCACAACCCTTCTTT.

By share, this clone ranks as large. This chain links TRDV2 with TRDJ1; tentatively, D is TRDD3 (5 bases). V gave up 3 bases and J gave up 4 bases, with 14 bases separating them. This CDR3 has 14 amino acids. The V gene's germline CDR1 is GEAIGNYY and CDR2 EKD. The CDR3 bases are TGTGCCTGTGACCTCATGGGGACCCTCGATAAACTCATCTTT. Its translation is CACDLMGTLDKLIF.

As regards this clone: Only one base separates this from a far larger clonotype, so it likely reflects a read error. The rearrangement links TRDV2 to TRDJ3; possible D gene TRDD3, 5 bases. CDR1 GEAIGNYY and CDR2 EKD come from the germline V gene. The CDR3 is 22 amino acids. Written as DNA, the CDR3 is TGTGCCTGTGACACCGTAAGGGCACATACTCGGGCGAGCTCCTGGGACGCCCGACAGATGTTTTTC. It yields the protein CACDTVRAHTRASSWDARQMFF.

This clone occurred a few times. Given a much more abundant clone one base away, this may be a read error. The rearrangement links TRDV2 to TRDJ1; 9 bases match TRDD3. Germline values: CDR1 GEAIGNYY, CDR2 EKD. After removal of 3 bases from V and 0 bases from J, the junction contained 19 bases not matched to a gene. The CDR3 is 20 amino acids. The chain's CDR3 is CACDAVALLGDPHNTDKLIF. The DNA for the CDR3 is TGTGCCTGTGACGCGGTCGCCTTACTGGGGGACCCCCATAACACCGATAAACTCATCTTT.

To note about this clone: TCRdb's listed protein matches a much larger clone and diverges from this DNA's translation at residue 6, likely through a read error; the protein shown comes from the DNA. The chain recombines TRDV2 with TRDJ3; D gene uncertain. This CDR3 spans 17 amino acids. The germline CDR1 and CDR2 sequences are GEAIGNYY and EKD. The V end lost 5 bases, the J end lost 0 bases, and 13 bases lay between the germline ends. As DNA, the CDR3 is TGTGCCTGTGTTAGGGAGGCCTACTCCTGGGACACCCGACAGATGTTTTTC. Its protein is CACVREAYSWDTRQMFF.

About this clone itself: A much bigger clone sits one base away, suggesting this may be a read error. This sample also contains other DNA sequences that code for the same CDR3. The V call is TRDV2, the J call TRDJ1; TRDD3 matches 7 bases. Germline CDR1 and CDR2: GEAIGNYY and EKD. The CDR3 is 16 amino acids. CDR3 protein: CACDTRVLGATDKLIF. The CDR3 DNA sequence: TGTGCCTGCGACACGAGGGTTCTGGGGGCCACCGATAAACTCATCTTT.

Points on this clone: TCRdb lists the protein of a much larger clone for this DNA, which differs at residue 3, so this is likely a read error; the protein given here is translated from the DNA itself. The chain joins TRDV2 to TRDJ1, with D tentatively TRDD2 (6 bases). The CDR3 covers 18 residues. The germline CDR1 and CDR2 sequences are GEAIGNYY and EKD. The CDR3 here is CARDVVRDPTSPEDKLIF. CDR3 nucleotide sequence: TGTGCCCGTGACGTCGTGAGGGATCCTACATCCCCAGAGGATAAACTCATCTTT.

On this clone: This DNA's translation and the protein TCRdb lists, from a much larger clone, do not match at residue 4, likely due to a read error; the protein shown is translated from the DNA. This chain links TRDV2 with TRDJ3; D is unclear. The CDR3 covers 21 residues. Germline V gene sequence: CDR1 GEAIGNYY, CDR2 EKD. The CDR3 loop reads CACGTVTGTRRSSWDTRQMFF. The CDR3 DNA sequence: TGTGCCTGTGGCACCGTGACGGGTACCCGTCGGAGCTCCTGGGACACCCGACAGATGTTTTTC.

As to this clone: This may be a read error, as it is one base from a much larger clone. The sample has other DNA sequences that encode this CDR3 too. The genes are TRDV2 and TRDJ1, with 9 bases that match TRDD3. This CDR3 has 20 amino acids. The ends lost 0 bases at V and 0 bases at J; junction bases unmatched: 16. Germline CDR1 is GEAIGNYY and CDR2 is EKD. CDR3 in amino acids: CACDTLSPRDWGTDTDKLIF. The CDR3 bases are TGTGCCTGTGACACCTTATCTCCGAGAGACTGGGGGACCGACACCGATAAACTCATCTTT.

Relative to its sample, this clone is medium-sized. This sequence joins TRDV1 and TRDJ1; D is unclear. Germline loops: CDR1 TSWWSYY, CDR2 QGS. CDR3 length: 12 residues. V lost 0 bases and J 10 bases, leaving 9 bases between the germline ends. The CDR3 bases are TGTGCTCTTGGGGAACTAATTTCCGGACTCATCTTT. It codes for CALGELISGLIF.

Regarding this clone: This may be a read error, as it is one base from a much larger clone. The same CDR3 can be traced to other DNA sequences in this sample. J is TRDJ3 and V is TRDV2, with 8 bases matching TRDD3. The V segment lost 7 bases and the J segment 0 bases; nucleotides outside the gene matches: 16. The germline V gene encodes CDR1 GEAIGNYY and CDR2 EKD. This CDR3 region has 20 residues. The CDR3 region has the DNA TGTGCCTGCGACCTTGTACTGGGGGGTAGAAGCTCCTGGGACACCCGACAGATGTTTTTC. Its translation: CACDLVLGGRSSWDTRQMFF.

This clone was recorded a few times. Possible read error: a much larger clone is one base away. Other DNA sequences in this specimen translate into the identical CDR3. The chain links TRDV1 to TRDJ1; 9 nucleotides agree with TRDD3. CDR3 size: 18 residues. Germline V gene lookup returns CDR1 TSWWSYY and CDR2 QGS. The CDR3 loop reads CALGLWGIHRVESPRLIF. The CDR3 DNA follows: TGCGCTCTTGGCCTCTGGGGGATTCACCGGGTCGAGTCTCCAAGACTCATCTTT.

This clone was observed a few times. A much larger clone is a single base away; this may be a read error. This specimen includes other DNA sequences encoding the same CDR3. The chain joins TRDV2 to TRDJ3; 9 bases align to TRDD3. Germline V CDR1 and CDR2: GEAIGNYY, EKD. The CDR3 is made up of 21 amino acids. Here the CDR3 reads CACDVVLGDHPSSWDTRQMFF. In DNA form, the CDR3 reads TGTGCCTGTGACGTCGTACTGGGGGACCATCCCAGCTCCTGGGACACCCGGCAGATGTTTTTC.

In the case of this clone: A read error is likely here: a far larger clone is one base away. Other DNA sequences in this sample translate to the same CDR3. The genes are TRAV29/DV5 and TRDJ1; the D call may be TRDD2 or TRDD3 (5 bases each). Per germline, CDR1 NSMFDY and CDR2 ISSIKDK. The length of the CDR3 is 26 residues. V gave up 2 bases and J gave up 0 bases, with 47 bases separating them. DNA for the CDR3: TGTGCAGCAAGACGCGTCGGGGGGTCCCACCCTCCTAGTCCGGGGACTAGCACCCTGTACACCGATAAACTCATCTTT. Translating it yields CAARRVGGSHPPSPGTSTLYTDKLIF.

This clone was seen a handful of times. A read error is possible here, since a much larger clone lies one base away. The chain couples TRDV1 to TRDJ1; 10 bases map to TRDD3. CDR3 length: 25 amino acids. Germline V gene sequence: CDR1 TSWWSYY, CDR2 QGS. The CDR3 reads CALGEPPTTGGSGGLIVRLADKPIF. DNA of the CDR3: TGTGCTCTTGGGGAACCTCCTACTACTGGGGGATCTGGAGGGCTTATAGTTCGATTGGCCGATAAACCCATCTTT.

As to this clone: The protein that TCRdb holds for this DNA derives from a much larger clone and differs from the translated DNA at residue 8, which likely indicates a read error; the protein shown here is translated from the DNA. This chain uses TRDV2 with TRDJ1; 8 nucleotides match TRDD3. The germline V gene encodes CDR1 GEAIGNYY and CDR2 EKD. V trimming: 3 bases; J trimming: 0 bases; junction bases outside the gene matches: 17. The CDR3 extends over 19 amino acids. The CDR3 DNA follows: TGTGCCTGTGACCCCGCCTTACCGGGGGATATGAATTACACCGATAAACTCATCTTT. Its protein is CACDPALPGDMNYTDKLIF.

With respect to this clone: The translation of this DNA and the TCRdb protein of a much larger clone differ at residue 5, probably owing to a read error; the protein shown here is translated from the DNA. The V gene is TRDV1, the J gene TRDJ1; the match to TRDD3 covers 7 bases. The CDR3 covers 18 residues. Trimming cost V 5 bases and J 0 bases; bases outside gene matches: 15. Germline CDR1 reads TSWWSYY; CDR2 reads QGS. The CDR3 sequence: CALGKQMWWGTYTDKLIF. CDR3 bases: TGTGCTCTTGGGAAACAAATGTGGTGGGGGACGTACACCGATAAACTCATCTTT.

In the case of this clone: A read error may explain this, as a much larger clone is one base away. The rearrangement uses TRDV2 and TRDJ1; 8 bases map to TRDD3. Germline V gives CDR1 GEAIGNYY, CDR2 EKD. The length of the CDR3 is 20 residues. Unmatched junction bases numbered 18, after V lost 1 base and J lost 0 bases. The CDR3 nucleotides are TGTGCCTGTGACACGCTGAGTACTGGGGGCCATATCAGGGACACCGATAAACTCATCTTT. This translates into CACDTLSTGGHIRDTDKLIF.

This clone was found a few times. A far larger clone lies a single base away; this is likely a read error. Other DNA sequences in the same sample also yield this CDR3. The chain has TRDV3 and TRDJ1; 10 nucleotides agree with TRDD3. V shed 1 base, J shed 7 bases, and the junction held 15 bases outside the gene matches. CDR3 length equals 16 residues. In germline, CDR1 is TVYSNPD, CDR2 GDNSRS (reference sequence). In DNA form, the CDR3 reads TGTGCCTTTAATGTTATAGGACACTGGGGGATCGGTAAACTCATCTTT. Amino acid sequence: CAFNVIGHWGIGKLIF.

This clone has a handful of counts. A far larger clone is off by one base, so a read error is likely. The CDR3 coding sequence is TGTGCCTGTGACCTCTCCGTAATTCCCACAGGTTACTGGGGGATACAAAAGTACACCGATAAACTCATCTTT. Its protein is CACDLSVIPTGYWGIQKYTDKLIF. This chain links TRDV2 with TRDJ1; 12 bases are shared with TRDD3. CDR1 and CDR2 (germline): GEAIGNYY, EKD. V was clipped by 3 bases and J by 0 bases; unmatched bases: 28. The CDR3 contains 24 residues.

A remark on this clone: This likely traces to a read error, being one base from a far larger clone. Other DNA sequences within the sample encode an identical CDR3. The chain uses TRDV1 and TRDJ1; tentative D call: TRDD2 (6 bases). Germline V gives CDR1 TSWWSYY, CDR2 QGS. This CDR3 contains 18 residues. V gave up 4 bases and J gave up 5 bases, with 26 bases separating them. CDR3 DNA: TGTGCTCTTGGGGTGCCGTTAGGTCCTACCGTTTACTTTGATAAACTCATCTTT. Translating gives CALGVPLGPTVYFDKLIF.